The clone carrying this T cell receptor (beta chain) was seen a handful of times. Antigen specificity is unknown. The germline V gene has CDR1 LGHNT and CDR2 FRNRAP. CDR3 length: 14 amino acids. Trimming cost V 4 bases and J 8 bases, with 15 bases left between them. CDR3 and TCR beta VDJ profiling relied on a genomic DNA template. TCRdb redid the calling of the reads with MiXCR, one entry per CDR3 protein. In the table there are about 220,000 distinct CDR3 sequences, 34% of which are singletons. The data were obtained in a study of CD8+CD57+ T cells in acquired aplastic anemia. Study information: Sorting CD4+ and CD8+ cells gave DNA averaging about 3.3 ug. On average, healthy donors gave around 10 million reads for CD4+ cells.

Study-level results: Patients and controls shared about 27 CD8+ CDR3 sequences. Any difference that existed in CD8+ Simpson's diversity between patients and controls was not significant.

This receptor was obtained from a human donor in good health, serving as a control. The sample comprised sorted CD4+, CD8+, or CD8+CD57+ T cells (not recorded which) from PBMCs. The chain is built from TRBV12-5 and TRBJ2-1; no definite D call. The CDR3 is CASGSPTVSYEQFF. In nucleotides, the CDR3 is TGTGCTAGTGGTTCCCCCACAGTGAGCTATGAGCAGTTCTTC.